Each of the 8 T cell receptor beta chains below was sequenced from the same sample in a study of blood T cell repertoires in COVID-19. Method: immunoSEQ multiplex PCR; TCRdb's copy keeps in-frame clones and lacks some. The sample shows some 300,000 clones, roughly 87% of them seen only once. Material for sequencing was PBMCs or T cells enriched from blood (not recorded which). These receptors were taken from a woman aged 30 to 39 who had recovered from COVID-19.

The CDR3 region is CASSRDRVEKLFF. In nucleotides, the CDR3 is TGTGCCAGCAGCCGGGACAGGGTTGAAAAACTGTTTTTT. The chain has TRBV12-3 or TRBV12-4 and TRBJ1-4; 9 nucleotides line up with TRBD1. J lost 7 bases, V lost 6 bases, and 3 bases had no gene match. The CDR3 loop spans 13 amino acids.

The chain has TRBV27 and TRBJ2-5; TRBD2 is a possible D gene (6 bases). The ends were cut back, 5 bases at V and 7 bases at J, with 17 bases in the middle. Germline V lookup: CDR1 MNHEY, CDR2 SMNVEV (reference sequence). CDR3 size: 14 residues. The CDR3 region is CASSPHSAGRTQYF. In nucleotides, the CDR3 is TGTGCCAGCAGTCCCCATAGCGCGGGGCGGACCCAGTACTTC.

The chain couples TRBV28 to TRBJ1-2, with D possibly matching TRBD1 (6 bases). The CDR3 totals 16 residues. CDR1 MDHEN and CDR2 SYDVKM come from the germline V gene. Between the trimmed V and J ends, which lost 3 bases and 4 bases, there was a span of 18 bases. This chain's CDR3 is CASSLSRQGRVYGYTF. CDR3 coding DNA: TGTGCCAGCAGTTTGTCTAGGCAGGGGAGAGTCTATGGCTACACCTTC.

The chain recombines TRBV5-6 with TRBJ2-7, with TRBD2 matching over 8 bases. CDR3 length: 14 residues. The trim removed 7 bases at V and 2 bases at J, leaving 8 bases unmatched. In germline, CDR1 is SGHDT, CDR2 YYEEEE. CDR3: CASRQAGGTYEQYF. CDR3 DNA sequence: TGTGCCAGCCGCCAGGCGGGGGGAACCTACGAGCAGTACTTC.

The CDR3 is CASSIRNRGLNQPQHF. The CDR3 bases are TGTGCCAGTAGTATAAGGAACAGGGGGCTGAATCAGCCCCAGCATTTT. The chain joins TRBV19 to TRBJ1-5; TRBD1 aligns across 9 bases. CDR1 LNHDA and CDR2 SQIVND come from the germline V gene (reference sequence). V shed 2 bases, J shed 4 bases, and the junction held 6 bases outside the gene matches. The CDR3 spans 16 residues.

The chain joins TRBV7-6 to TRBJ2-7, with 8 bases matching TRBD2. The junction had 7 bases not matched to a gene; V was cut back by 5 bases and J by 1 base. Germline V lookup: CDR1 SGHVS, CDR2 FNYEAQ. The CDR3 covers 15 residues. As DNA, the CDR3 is TGTGCCAGCAGCGCCGGGGGGGGAAGGTCCTACGAGCAGTACTTC. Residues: CASSAGGGRSYEQYF.

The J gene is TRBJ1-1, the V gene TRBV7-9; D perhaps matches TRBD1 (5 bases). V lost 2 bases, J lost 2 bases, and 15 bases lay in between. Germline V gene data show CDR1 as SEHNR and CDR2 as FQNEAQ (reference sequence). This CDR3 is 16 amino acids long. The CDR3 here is CASSLSQGVGNTEAFF. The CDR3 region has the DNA TGTGCCAGCAGCTTAAGCCAGGGTGTGGGAAACACTGAAGCTTTCTTT. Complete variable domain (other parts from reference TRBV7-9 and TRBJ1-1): DTGVSQNPRHKITKRGQNVTFRCDPISEHNRLYWYRQTLGQGPEFLTYFQNEAQLEKSRLLSDRFSAERPKGSFSTLEIQRTEQGDSAMYLCASSLSQGVGNTEAFFGQGTRLTVV.

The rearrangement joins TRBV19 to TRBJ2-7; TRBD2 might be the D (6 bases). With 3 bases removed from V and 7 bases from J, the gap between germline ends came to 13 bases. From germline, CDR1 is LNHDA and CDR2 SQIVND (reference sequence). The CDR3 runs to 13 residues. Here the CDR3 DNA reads TGTGCCAGTAGTATTGGAGGGGCGAAAGAGCAGTACTTC. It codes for CASSIGGAKEQYF. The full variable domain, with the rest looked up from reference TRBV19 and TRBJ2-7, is DGGITQSPKYLFRKEGQNVTLSCEQNLNHDAMYWYRQDPGQGLRLIYYSQIVNDFQKGDIAEGYSVSREKKESFPLTVTSAQKNPTAFYLCASSIGGAKEQYFGPGTRLTVT.